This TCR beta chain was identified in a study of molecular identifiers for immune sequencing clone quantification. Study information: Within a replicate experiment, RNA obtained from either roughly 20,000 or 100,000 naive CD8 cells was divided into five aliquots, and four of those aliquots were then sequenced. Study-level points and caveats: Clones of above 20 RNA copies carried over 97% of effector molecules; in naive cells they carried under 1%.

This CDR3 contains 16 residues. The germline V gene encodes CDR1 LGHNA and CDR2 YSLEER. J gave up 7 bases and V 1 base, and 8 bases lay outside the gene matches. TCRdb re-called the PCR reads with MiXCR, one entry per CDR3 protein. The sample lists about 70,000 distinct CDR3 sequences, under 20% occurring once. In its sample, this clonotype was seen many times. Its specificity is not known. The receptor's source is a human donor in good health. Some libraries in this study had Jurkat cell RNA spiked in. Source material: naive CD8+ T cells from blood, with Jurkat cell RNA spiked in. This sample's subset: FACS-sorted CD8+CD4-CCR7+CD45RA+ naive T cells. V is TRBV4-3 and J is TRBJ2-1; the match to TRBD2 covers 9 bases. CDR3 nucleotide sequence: TGCGCCAGCAGCCAAGGATTAGCTAGCGGGAAGAATGAGCAGTTCTTC. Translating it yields CASSQGLASGKNEQFF.